The 16 T cell receptor beta chains given below trace back to one sample, sequenced in a study of blood T cell repertoires in COVID-19. Method: immunoSEQ multiplex PCR; TCRdb's copy keeps in-frame clones and lacks some. The table includes some 290,000 clones, 75% to 90% detected once. The specimen sequenced was peripheral blood. The receptors originated from a woman aged 45-65 years who had recovered from COVID-19.

CDR3 sequence reads: CASSDRYYGYTF. In DNA form, the CDR3 reads TGTGCCAGCAGTGACAGGTACTATGGCTACACCTTC. The chain combines TRBV2 with TRBJ1-2, with D uncertain. Looked up from germline, CDR1 is SNHLY and CDR2 is FYNNEI. Trimming took off 3 bases at V and 3 bases at J, with 5 bases between the two ends. This CDR3 has 12 residues.

The chain employs TRBV9 and TRBJ1-4, with 11 bases identical to TRBD1. The ends lost 3 bases at V and 8 bases at J; junction bases unmatched: 3. Germline V gene lookup returns CDR1 SGDLS and CDR2 YYNGEE. There are 14 residues in the CDR3. The CDR3 loop is CASSARTGGEKLFF. The CDR3 DNA sequence: TGTGCCAGCAGCGCGAGGACAGGGGGCGAAAAACTGTTTTTT. The variable domain in full, completed from reference TRBV9 and TRBJ1-4, reads DSGVTQTPKHLITATGQRVTLRCSPRSGDLSVYWYQQSLDQGLQFLIQYYNGEERAKGNILERFSAQQFPDLHSELNLSSLELGDSALYFCASSARTGGEKLFFGSGTQLSVL.

This clone was seen only once. The chain is built from TRBV12-3 or TRBV12-4 and TRBJ1-1; D not certain. The CDR3 length is 12 residues. V lost 3 bases and J 7 bases, leaving 9 bases between the germline ends. CDR3 protein: CASSFWGVEAFF. In nucleotides, the CDR3 is TGTGCCAGCAGTTTCTGGGGAGTTGAAGCTTTCTTT.

The chain couples TRBV18 to TRBJ2-1, with D tentatively TRBD2 (6 bases). Germline CDR1 is KGHSH and CDR2 is LQKENI. This CDR3 spans 18 amino acids. V was clipped by 0 bases and J by 8 bases, with 23 bases between them. The CDR3 nucleotides read TGTGCCAGCTCACCACCTACGGGGGTGCGGCGCTCGAGGGATGAGCAGTTCTTC. Amino acids: CASSPPTGVRRSRDEQFF.

The rearrangement uses TRBV11-2 and TRBJ1-2; 9 positions match TRBD1. The CDR3 runs to 14 residues. Germline V lookup: CDR1 SGHAT, CDR2 FQNNGV. J gave up 5 bases and V 3 bases, and 4 bases lay outside the gene matches. The CDR3 region is CASSFGQGIYGYTF. The CDR3 DNA follows: TGTGCCAGCAGCTTTGGACAGGGGATTTATGGCTACACCTTC.

This rearrangement joins TRBV10-3 to TRBJ2-1; 9 positions agree with TRBD1. V was pared by 2 bases and J by 6 bases, with 11 bases of the junction left unmatched. Per germline, CDR1 ENHRY and CDR2 SYGVKD. This CDR3 comprises 17 residues. This CDR3 is CAISETIRDRDLNEQFF. CDR3 coding DNA: TGTGCCATCAGTGAGACAATACGGGACAGGGACCTCAATGAGCAGTTCTTC.

A few counts support this clone. Here the CDR3 reads CASSDSDRGGYTF. In DNA form, the CDR3 reads TGTGCCAGCAGTGACTCAGACAGGGGTGGCTACACCTTC. This chain connects TRBV6-4 to TRBJ1-2; 8 bases fit TRBD1. CDR3 size: 13 residues. V lost 0 bases to trimming and J lost 7 bases; unmatched junction nucleotides: 1. Per germline, CDR1 MRHNA and CDR2 SNTAGT.

This chain links TRBV19 with TRBJ1-2; D is perhaps TRBD1 (6 bases). The germline gives CDR1 LNHDA, CDR2 SQIVND (reference sequence). The germline V and J ends were trimmed by 5 bases and 7 bases, with 17 bases remaining between them. The CDR3 spans 14 residues. The CDR3 nucleotides read TGTGCCAGTAGTGGTCCGGCGGGGGCCGCTGGCTACACCTTC. Amino acid sequence: CASSGPAGAAGYTF.

This chain connects TRBV30 to TRBJ2-1; 12 nucleotides agree with TRBD2. The J segment lost 2 bases and the V segment lost 4 bases, leaving 18 bases of the junction unmatched. CDR1 GTSNPN and CDR2 SVGIG come from the germline V gene (reference sequence). The CDR3 runs 20 residues. CDR3 DNA: TGTGCCTGGACACGAGACAGGACTAGCGGGACCCCTGGAGCCTACAATGAGCAGTTCTTC. Encoded protein: CAWTRDRTSGTPGAYNEQFF.

V gene TRBV6-4 combines with J gene TRBJ2-3; no definite D call. The CDR3 totals 12 residues. Germline values: CDR1 MRHNA, CDR2 SNTAGT. Trimming shortened V by 2 bases and J by 5 bases, and 5 bases separated the two germline ends. Written as DNA, the CDR3 is TGTGCCAGCAGTGACGGGCTAGATACGCAGTATTTT. This sequence encodes CASSDGLDTQYF.

The CDR3 is CATSDGTADTQYF. CDR3 nucleotides: TGTGCCACCAGTGATGGGACAGCAGATACGCAGTATTTT. The V and J genes are TRBV24-1 and TRBJ2-3; 7 bases fit TRBD1. Unmatched junction bases numbered 0, after V lost 3 bases and J lost 4 bases. The germline CDR1 and CDR2 sequences are KGHDR and SFDVKD. The CDR3 runs to 13 residues.

This clone has a single count. This sequence joins TRBV21-1 and TRBJ2-5; whether TRBD1, the table's D call, matches the DNA was not checked. TRBV21-1 is assigned pseudogene status. CDR3 length equals 15 residues. CDR3 sequence reads: CASSSRPPARETQYF. The CDR3 region has the DNA TGTGCCAGCAGCTCCAGACCCCCTGCCAGGGAGACCCAGTACTTC.

J is TRBJ1-2 and V is TRBV6-4; no clear D. The CDR3 covers 13 residues. Trimming shortened V by 3 bases and J by 7 bases, and 12 bases separated the two germline ends. Germline V gene data show CDR1 as MRHNA and CDR2 as SNTAGT. The chain's CDR3 is CASSESGFGGYTF. The CDR3 nucleotides are TGTGCCAGCAGTGAATCAGGTTTCGGTGGCTACACCTTC.

This chain connects TRBV6-4 to TRBJ2-2, with TRBD2 matching 8 bases. Germline V gene lookup returns CDR1 MRHNA and CDR2 SNTAGT. The CDR3 is 15 amino acids. The J segment lost 4 bases and the V segment lost 6 bases, leaving 7 bases of the junction unmatched. CDR3 nucleotides: TGTGCCAGCAGCCGCACTAGCGGATCCACCGGGGAGCTGTTTTTT. Translated: CASSRTSGSTGELFF.

In regard to this clone: Its ends do not fully match the called genes, so a read error is possible. The rearrangement links TRBV29-1 to TRBJ1-2, with TRBD1 matching over 8 bases. This CDR3 has 11 residues. Germline CDR1 SQVTM, CDR2 ANQGSEA. The CDR3 reads CSVLGQGRVRF. DNA of the CDR3: TGCAGCGTCCTTGGACAGGGTCGGGTTCGATTC. Filled out from reference TRBV29-1 and TRBJ1-2, the complete variable domain reads SAVISQKPSRDICQRGTSLTIQCQVDSQVTMMFWYRQQPGQSLTLIATANQGSEATYESGFVIDKFPISRPNLTFSTLTVSNMSPEDSSIYLCSVLGQGRVRFGSGTRLTVV.

The chain recombines TRBV9 with TRBJ2-3; D might be TRBD2 (5 bases). Trimming left V 0 bases short and J 6 bases short, with 11 bases between. Per germline, CDR1 SGDLS and CDR2 YYNGEE. The CDR3 sequence is 14 residues long. The CDR3 DNA reads TGTGCCAGCAGCGTAGGCATTAGCGAGGATACGCAGTATTTT. Encoded protein: CASSVGISEDTQYF.